This paragraph reports one T cell receptor (beta chain). This clone's antigen is unknown. It has no much larger one-base neighbor in the sample; base qualities were not kept. Collaborating institutions collected whole blood in K2EDTA tubes following their own protocols. For TCRbeta analysis, collaborators shipped samples in one of three forms: frozen whole blood, isolated PBMCs, or DNA extracted from either of those sample types. CDR1 and CDR2 were assigned from the germline V gene as SGHRS and YFSETQ. Trimming costs V 0 bases and J 5 bases, and their ends lie 15 bases apart. There are 16 amino acids in the CDR3, from cysteine to phenylalanine inclusive. Only the CDR3 part of the read is kept: 48 bases, read in frame from the first base. TCRbeta CDR3 regions were amplified from genomic DNA using the immunoSEQ Assay, a bias-controlled multiplex PCR. The published analysis was carried out like this. Nucleated cell counts per sample were estimated from amplification of reference gene primers within the assay. To quantify the absolute abundance of each unique TCRbeta CDR3 rearrangement, sequence reads were collapsed and filtered. For each sample, productive Simpson clonality was calculated by taking the square root of Simpson's diversity index across productive rearrangements. This is the immuneACCESS table as TCRdb keeps it, with only in-frame sequences that have V and J called. A part of the clones is gone; compared with another copy, unresolved V genes explain less than half, and the rest is unexplained. That table gives V, J and clone size, and the DNA gave D and trimming. The table for this sample lists 91,000 or so clones; 80% to 95% of them were counted only once. Less than 5% of the sample rests with the top ten.

This entry is derived from a study of blood T cell repertoires in COVID-19 (dated by TCRdb to 2018 to 2021). With regard to the full study: Collaborator samples came from the United States, Italy and Spain and covered acute and convalescent phases of COVID-19. The prospective study material was composed of cDNA or gDNA derived from T cells, B-cell-depleted T cells, or PBMCs. The dataset comprised deeply sampled blood TCRbeta repertoires from subjects exposed to, actively infected with, or recovered from COVID-19. The repertoires were released in a freely available public database meant as a resource for research on the immune response to SARS-CoV-2. The samples were drawn from the first 160 participants of the ongoing ImmuneRACE study and from over 950 subjects provided by 6 global collaborators. Sample metadata almost always included a de-identified subject ID, COVID-19 status, age in years and sex. Where available, HLA class I and class II types were obtained from metadata supplied by the sample provider rather than from assay-based typing. Paper-wide results and their limitations: How much clinical and demographic metadata was included differed by source and by participant, and the metadata was provided uncurated.

Sequencing was performed on peripheral blood. The chain couples TRBV5-1 to TRBJ2-1; TRBD1 is a possible D gene, resting on 6 matching bases. This clonotype originated in a woman between 45 and 60 years old in a cohort sampled during active COVID-19. CDR3 reads: CASSLESGAINNEQFF. The DNA reads TGCGCCAGCAGCTTGGAGTCAGGGGCTATTAACAATGAGCAGTTCTTC.